The T cell receptor beta chain under discussion was sequenced for a study of blood T cell repertoires in COVID-19. Turning to the study itself: T cells, B-cell-depleted T cells, or PBMCs provided the cDNA or gDNA that served as material.

Repertoires were generated with immunoSEQ multiplex PCR, while TCRdb's copy carries only in-frame clones and drops some. Of under 250,000 clones detected, around 88% appear once; the ten largest clones hold approximately 6%. Per the germline V gene, CDR1 is MNHEY and CDR2 is SVGAGI. V shed 6 bases and J shed 1 base, with 10 bases lying between them. This CDR3 contains 14 residues. The chain links TRBV6-5 to TRBJ2-1, with TRBD1 as a possible D gene (5 bases). The receptor's source is a woman of 80 years or more with COVID-19, enrolled during active disease. Source material: peripheral blood. CDR3 protein: CASSIRESYNEQFF. The CDR3 nucleotides are TGTGCCAGCAGCATCAGGGAATCCTACAATGAGCAGTTCTTC.